Below are 21 T cell receptor beta chains sequenced from a single sample in a study of OX40 agonist ivuxolimab in advanced cancers. Only in-frame clones appear in the TCRdb table, and some are missing; sequencing was by immunoSEQ multiplex PCR. The sample holds tens of thousands of clones; around 86% are singletons and the top ten take about a fifth. Material: CD4+ or CD8+ T cells sorted from blood, obtained in a trial of the OX40 agonist ivuxolimab. The source of these receptors is an adult with an advanced solid tumor such as melanoma, head and neck, liver or kidney cancer.

This clone was seen a handful of times. The CDR3: CASSVGRGGLQETQYF. CDR3 nucleotide sequence: TGTGCCAGCAGCGTAGGGCGGGGGGGACTCCAAGAGACCCAGTACTTC. The rearrangement links TRBV9 to TRBJ2-5; the match to TRBD2 covers 9 bases. This CDR3 is 16 amino acids long. With V trimmed by 0 bases and J by 1 base, 4 bases remained unmatched. CDR1 SGDLS and CDR2 YYNGEE come from the germline V gene.

The chain couples TRBV11-1 to TRBJ1-1, with a tentative D call TRBD1 (6 bases). V lost 1 base, J lost 5 bases, and 14 bases lay in between. The CDR3 has 15 amino acids. Germline V gene lookup returns CDR1 SGHAT and CDR2 FQDESV (reference sequence). This CDR3 is CASSLDVRGGTEAFF. CDR3 nucleotide sequence: TGTGCCAGCAGCTTAGATGTCAGGGGTGGAACTGAAGCTTTCTTT.

This clone was observed a single time. The rearrangement uses TRBV19 and TRBJ2-7; no reliable D call. The germline V and J ends were trimmed by 0 bases and 1 base, with 4 bases remaining between them. The length of the CDR3 is 13 residues. In germline, CDR1 is LNHDA, CDR2 SQIVND (reference sequence). The CDR3 sequence is CASSIEGSYEQYF. In DNA form, the CDR3 reads TGTGCCAGTAGTATAGAAGGGTCCTACGAGCAGTACTTC.

This clone was seen just once. This chain connects TRBV5-1 to TRBJ1-5, with a tentative D call TRBD1 (6 bases). Trimming removed 2 bases from V and 1 base from J, with 10 bases in between. The CDR3 contains 15 residues. Germline assignment: CDR1 SGHRS and CDR2 YFSETQ. The CDR3 here is CASSLGGGSNQPQHF. The DNA for the CDR3 is TGCGCCAGCAGCTTAGGCGGGGGCAGCAATCAGCCCCAGCATTTT.

This sequence joins TRBV7-9 and TRBJ2-3; TRBD2 matches 10 bases. After removal of 5 bases from V and 8 bases from J, the junction contained 10 bases not matched to a gene. CDR1 is SEHNR and CDR2 is FQNEAQ in the germline V gene (reference sequence). This CDR3 has 15 residues. The CDR3 is CASSHPSGRVGTQYF. The CDR3, as DNA: TGTGCCAGCAGCCACCCTAGCGGGAGAGTCGGTACGCAGTATTTT.

V usage is TRBV19 and J usage is TRBJ2-1, with D perhaps TRBD1 or TRBD2 (5 bases each). Trimming shortened V by 9 bases and J by 2 bases, and 11 bases separated the two germline ends. Germline assignment: CDR1 LNHDA and CDR2 SQIVND (reference sequence). The CDR3 has 13 amino acids. Written as DNA, the CDR3 is TGTGCCAGCCACCGGGGCCCCTACAATGAGCAGTTCTTC. Protein sequence: CASHRGPYNEQFF.

This clone is a singleton in its sample. This rearrangement joins TRBV5-5 to TRBJ2-5; 7 bases match TRBD2. Germline assignment: CDR1 SGHKS and CDR2 YYEKEE (reference sequence). J gave up 4 bases and V 7 bases, and 10 bases lay outside the gene matches. This CDR3 has 14 residues. This CDR3 reads CASRGFGEGETQYF. As DNA, the CDR3 is TGTGCCAGCCGAGGATTCGGGGAGGGAGAGACCCAGTACTTC.

This clone was seen a few times. In the same sample, other DNA sequences code for this CDR3. The chain has TRBV27 and TRBJ2-5; TRBD2 might be the D (5 bases). This CDR3 has 13 residues. In germline, CDR1 is MNHEY, CDR2 SMNVEV (reference sequence). Deletions cut 0 bases from V and 5 bases from J, with 7 bases between. The CDR3 nucleotides read TGTGCCAGCAGTTTATCTGGGGAGGAGACCCAGTACTTC. Protein sequence: CASSLSGEETQYF.

The chain has TRBV7-2 and TRBJ1-2, with TRBD1 matching over 9 bases. Germline CDR1 reads SGHTA; CDR2 reads FQGNSA. CDR3 length equals 16 residues. The V and J ends lost 6 bases and 8 bases, in that order; junction bases with no gene match: 16. The CDR3 reads CASSHPWDRVSWGYTF. CDR3 nucleotides: TGTGCCAGCAGTCACCCTTGGGACAGGGTGAGTTGGGGCTACACCTTC.

V and J are TRBV13 and TRBJ1-3; no firm D call. Trimming removed 0 bases from V and 1 base from J, with 10 bases in between. CDR1 is PRHDT and CDR2 is FYEKMQ in the germline V gene (reference sequence). This CDR3 region has 16 residues. CDR3 amino acids: CASSLGLEGSGNTIYF. CDR3 nucleotides: TGTGCCAGCAGCTTAGGCCTCGAGGGTTCTGGAAACACCATATATTTT.

This chain uses TRBV19 with TRBJ1-5, with a possible D match to TRBD1 (6 bases). The germline gives CDR1 LNHDA, CDR2 SQIVND (reference sequence). Deletions cut 3 bases from V and 5 bases from J, with 14 bases between. This CDR3 contains 15 residues. CDR3 in amino acids: CASSILGAIHQPQHF. CDR3 in DNA: TGTGCCAGTAGTATCCTGGGGGCCATACATCAGCCCCAGCATTTT.

Concerning this clone itself: At one end, the junction sequence differs from germline, possibly due to a read error. The sample carries other DNA sequences with the same CDR3. The chain uses TRBV11-3 and TRBJ2-1; D gene unclear. Germline V gives CDR1 SGHNT, CDR2 YENEEA. The CDR3 is 14 residues long. CDR3 in DNA: TGCGCCAGCAGCTTAGATCCCAAGTGGAATGAGCAGTTCTTC. It encodes CASSLDPKWNEQFF. Drawing the rest from reference TRBV11-3 and TRBJ2-1, the complete variable domain is EAGVVQSPRYKIIEKKQPVAFWCNPISGHNTLYWYLQNLGQGPELLIRYENEEAVDDSQLPKDRFSAERLKGVDSTLKIQPAELGDSAVYLCASSLDPKWNEQFFGPGTRLTVL.

The chain uses TRBV27 and TRBJ2-7; maybe TRBD1 (5 bases). Trimming took 0 bases from V and 1 from J, leaving 10 bases between them. From germline, CDR1 is MNHEY and CDR2 SMNVEV (reference sequence). The CDR3 runs 15 residues. CDR3 loop: CASSLSQGPSYEQYF. The DNA for the CDR3 is TGTGCCAGCAGTTTATCCCAGGGCCCGTCCTACGAGCAGTACTTC.

The chain has TRBV7-9 and TRBJ2-1; 10 positions match TRBD2. Germline-derived CDR1 and CDR2 are SEHNR and FQNEAQ (reference sequence). The V and J ends lost 1 base and 0 bases, in that order; junction bases with no gene match: 3. The CDR3 length is 17 residues. CDR3 region: CASSLEQRGGSYNEQFF. The CDR3 bases are TGTGCCAGCAGCTTAGAGCAGCGGGGGGGCTCCTACAATGAGCAGTTCTTC.

The chain is built from TRBV30 and TRBJ2-5; 9 bases line up with TRBD2. CDR1 is GTSNPN, CDR2 SVGIG, per germline (reference sequence). This CDR3 is built from 18 residues. The J segment lost 2 bases and the V segment lost 4 bases, leaving 17 bases of the junction unmatched. The CDR3 here is CAWIAWSVAGALQETQYF. In DNA, the CDR3 is TGTGCCTGGATTGCTTGGTCCGTAGCGGGAGCCTTACAAGAGACCCAGTACTTC.

The chain uses TRBV4-1 and TRBJ1-1; possibly TRBD1 for D (5 bases). With 1 base removed from V and 3 bases from J, the gap between germline ends came to 12 bases. Germline V lookup: CDR1 MGHRA, CDR2 YSYEKL. The CDR3 totals 15 residues. This CDR3 reads CASSQVTQGDTEAFF. The CDR3 bases are TGCGCCAGCAGCCAAGTTACTCAGGGAGACACTGAAGCTTTCTTT.

The chain combines TRBV9 with TRBJ1-5; the D gene is possibly TRBD1 (6 bases). V lost 3 bases to trimming and J lost 6 bases, with 10 bases between them. Per the germline V gene, CDR1 is SGDLS and CDR2 is YYNGEE. The CDR3 runs to 13 residues. CDR3 region: CASSAGGRQPQHF. The CDR3 DNA follows: TGTGCCAGCAGCGCCGGGGGGCGTCAGCCCCAGCATTTT.

This clone appeared a single time. This chain joins TRBV13 and TRBJ2-1, with 14 nucleotides matching TRBD2. The CDR3 is made up of 20 amino acids. Germline V gene sequence: CDR1 PRHDT, CDR2 FYEKMQ (reference sequence). The trim removed 4 bases at V and 2 bases at J, leaving 13 bases unmatched. CDR3 sequence (DNA): TGTGCCAGCAGCTCGAGTTCGGGACTAGCGGGAGTGATAGCCTACAATGAGCAGTTCTTC. Its translation: CASSSSSGLAGVIAYNEQFF.

V and J are TRBV7-9 and TRBJ2-5; TRBD1 matches at 8 bases. This CDR3 has 13 residues. Germline CDR1 reads SEHNR; CDR2 reads FQNEAQ (reference sequence). Trimming cost V 4 bases and J 4 bases; bases outside gene matches: 2. The CDR3: CASSSGGSETQYF. The CDR3, as DNA: TGTGCCAGCAGCTCAGGGGGCTCAGAGACCCAGTACTTC.

V and J are TRBV11-1 and TRBJ2-7; D might be TRBD1 (5 bases). CDR3 length: 15 residues. Trimming pared 3 bases from V and 0 bases from J, leaving 12 bases between. Germline CDR1 and CDR2: SGHAT and FQDESV (reference sequence). CDR3 residues: CASSFHDSYSYEQYF. CDR3 coding DNA: TGTGCCAGCAGCTTTCACGACAGTTACTCCTACGAGCAGTACTTC. The whole variable domain, remainder taken from reference TRBV11-1 and TRBJ2-7, is EAEVAQSPRYKITEKSQAVAFWCDPISGHATLYWYRQILGQGPELLVQFQDESVVDDSQLPKDRFSAERLKGVDSTLKIQPAELGDSAMYLCASSFHDSYSYEQYFGPGTRLTVT.

The chain recombines TRBV2 with TRBJ2-5; 10 nucleotides align to TRBD2. J lost 2 bases, V lost 2 bases, and 8 bases had no gene match. The CDR3 runs to 17 residues. Germline CDR1 is SNHLY and CDR2 is FYNNEI. CDR3 protein: CASSEFLLAGDQETQYF. CDR3 nucleotides: TGTGCCAGCAGTGAATTTTTGCTAGCGGGGGATCAAGAGACCCAGTACTTC.